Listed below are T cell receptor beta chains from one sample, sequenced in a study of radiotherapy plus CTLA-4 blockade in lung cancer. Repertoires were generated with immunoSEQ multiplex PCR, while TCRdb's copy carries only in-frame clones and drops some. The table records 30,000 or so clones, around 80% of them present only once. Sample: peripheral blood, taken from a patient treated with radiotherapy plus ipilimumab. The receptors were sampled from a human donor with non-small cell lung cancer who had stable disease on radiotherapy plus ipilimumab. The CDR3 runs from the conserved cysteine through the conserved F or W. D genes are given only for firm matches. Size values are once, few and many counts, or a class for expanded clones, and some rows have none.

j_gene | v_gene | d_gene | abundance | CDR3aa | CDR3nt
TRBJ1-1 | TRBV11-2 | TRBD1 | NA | CASRGTALNTEAFF | TGTGCCAGCCGGGGGACAGCTCTGAACACTGAAGCTTTCTTT
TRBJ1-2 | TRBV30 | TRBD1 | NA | CAWSVGGPGTGVGYTF | TGTGCCTGGAGTGTAGGGGGCCCAGGGACAGGGGTAGGCTACACCTTC
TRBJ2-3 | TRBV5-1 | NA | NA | CASSLNGRSSTDTQYF | TGCGCCAGCAGCTTGAATGGCAGAAGTAGCACAGATACGCAGTATTTT
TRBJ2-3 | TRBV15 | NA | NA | CATSRGGSHTDTQYF | TGTGCCACCAGCAGAGGAGGCTCTCACACAGATACGCAGTATTTT
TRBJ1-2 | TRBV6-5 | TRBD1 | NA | CASMGVRQGGYGYTF | TGTGCCAGCATGGGAGTTAGGCAGGGGGGCTATGGCTACACCTTC
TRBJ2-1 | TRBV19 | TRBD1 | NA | CASSIGRGTGVINEQFF | TGTGCCAGTAGTATTGGAAGAGGGACAGGGGTTATCAATGAGCAGTTCTTC
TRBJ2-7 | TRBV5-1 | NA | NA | CASSLEEGGGYEQYF | TGCGCCAGCAGCTTGGAGGAGGGTGGGGGGTACGAGCAGTACTTC
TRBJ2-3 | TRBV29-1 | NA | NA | CSALSWGPNTDTQYF | TGCAGCGCCCTCTCGTGGGGACCAAACACAGATACGCAGTATTTT
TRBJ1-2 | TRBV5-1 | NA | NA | CASSPGPGDYGYTF | TGCGCCAGCAGCCCGGGACCGGGGGACTATGGCTACACCTTC
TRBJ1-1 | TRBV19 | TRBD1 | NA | CASSFPTGGSEAFF | TGTGCCAGTAGTTTCCCGACAGGGGGCTCTGAAGCTTTCTTT
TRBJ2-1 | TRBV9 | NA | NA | CASSAGSGGLGDEQFF | TGTGCCAGCAGCGCCGGGTCGGGGGGCCTCGGCGATGAGCAGTTCTTC
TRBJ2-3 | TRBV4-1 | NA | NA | CASSQDDLITDTQYF | TGCGCCAGCAGCCAAGATGACTTAATCACAGATACGCAGTATTTT
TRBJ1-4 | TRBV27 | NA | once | CASSPRGGPLATNEKLFF | TGTGCCAGCAGTCCACGTGGGGGCCCCCTCGCAACTAATGAAAAACTGTTTTTT
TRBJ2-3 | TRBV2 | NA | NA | CASIRQEATDTQYF | TGTGCCAGCATTCGACAGGAAGCCACAGATACGCAGTATTTT
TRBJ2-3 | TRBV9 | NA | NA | CASSPHLGASTDTQYF | TGTGCCAGCAGCCCGCACCTAGGGGCCAGCACAGATACGCAGTATTTT
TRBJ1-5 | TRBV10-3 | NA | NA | CAIAGQNQPQHF | TGTGCCATCGCTGGACAGAATCAGCCCCAGCATTTT
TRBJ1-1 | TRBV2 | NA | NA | CASTIQGTTEAFF | TGTGCCAGCACAATACAGGGAACGACTGAAGCTTTCTTT
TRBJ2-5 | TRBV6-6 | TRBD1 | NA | CASSYPPGQVQETQYF | TGTGCCAGCAGTTACCCACCGGGACAGGTTCAAGAGACCCAGTACTTC
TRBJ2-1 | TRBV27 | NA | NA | CASRFTGIRDNEQFF | TGTGCCAGCAGATTTACCGGGATCCGAGACAATGAGCAGTTCTTC
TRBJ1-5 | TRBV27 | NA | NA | CASSLQGSNQPQHF | TGTGCCAGCAGTTTGCAGGGGAGCAATCAGCCCCAGCATTTT